Below are 25 T cell receptor beta chains sequenced from a single sample in a study of vaccination and CD4 T cells after COVID-19. The study sequenced cultured CD4+ T cell DNA using the Oncomine TCR Beta short-read assay. TCRdb reprocessed the PCR reads via MiXCR and lists one record per CDR3 protein. The sample holds fewer than 30,000 distinct CDR3 sequences, 35% to 40% seen once. These receptors have no known antigen. As to time point: late sampling 161 to 241 days after vaccination in a few convalescent patients. Described treatment: roughly ten-day PBMC culture with coronavirus spike peptide pools or control peptides (ViraFEST assay). This material consisted of CD4+ T cells from blood, cultured in vitro, taken about 7 months after SARS-CoV-2 vaccination. The receptors stem from a human donor who had recovered from COVID-19.

This chain joins TRBV19 and TRBJ2-6; D perhaps matches TRBD2 (7 bases). Trimming stripped 10 bases from V and 4 bases from J, with 20 bases between. CDR1 and CDR2 from the germline V gene are LNHDA and SQIVND (reference sequence). The CDR3 runs 16 residues. This CDR3 is CATRGGTFAGANVLTF. CDR3 coding DNA: TGTGCCACTAGGGGGGGTACCTTCGCCGGGGCCAACGTCCTGACTTTC.

The V call is TRBV12-3 or TRBV12-4, the J call TRBJ2-3; the match to TRBD2 covers 9 bases. The V gene end was trimmed by 4 bases and the J gene end by 8 bases; junction bases not matched to a gene: 13. This CDR3 has 16 residues. The CDR3 DNA sequence: TGTGCCAGCAGTTCCTCGGTAGCGGGAGCGGGAGGTACGCAGTATTTT. Amino acid sequence: CASSSSVAGAGGTQYF.

This clonotype is medium-sized within its sample. CDR3 in amino acids: CATNAGQGYTGELFF. For the CDR3, the DNA is TGTGCCACCAACGCGGGACAGGGGTACACCGGGGAGCTGTTTTTT. V usage is TRBV15 and J usage is TRBJ2-2; 10 positions agree with TRBD1. From germline, CDR1 is LNHNV and CDR2 YYDKDF (reference sequence). With 7 bases clipped from V and 3 bases from J, the junction kept 5 bases outside the gene matches. The CDR3 sequence is 15 residues long.

CDR3 nucleotide sequence: TGTGCCAGCAGCTCCAAAAATCGGGACGGACGATACGAGCAGTACTTC. It is translated as CASSSKNRDGRYEQYF. V is TRBV5-4 and J is TRBJ2-7; D is tentatively TRBD1 or TRBD2 (5 bases each). Deletions cut 3 bases from V and 4 bases from J, with 20 bases between. This CDR3 region has 16 residues. From germline, CDR1 is SGHNT and CDR2 YYREEE (reference sequence).

This clonotype was counted between two and nine times. The chain links TRBV5-1 to TRBJ2-5, with 12 bases aligning to TRBD2. V was clipped by 4 bases and J by 5 bases; unmatched bases: 3. Germline CDR1 is SGHRS and CDR2 is YFSETQ. CDR3 length equals 14 residues. CDR3 nucleotide sequence: TGCGCCAGCAGCGGCACTAGCGGGAGGGAGACCCAGTACTTC. This encodes CASSGTSGRETQYF.

The chain recombines TRBV28 with TRBJ2-7; D might be TRBD2 (6 bases). CDR3 length: 15 amino acids. In germline, CDR1 is MDHEN, CDR2 SYDVKM. With 9 bases removed from V and 4 bases from J, the gap between germline ends came to 22 bases. This CDR3 is CASKWRGQGRYEQYF. Written as DNA, the CDR3 is TGTGCCAGTAAGTGGAGGGGCCAGGGTAGGTACGAGCAGTACTTC. The full variable domain, completed using reference TRBV28 and TRBJ2-7, is DVKVTQSSRYLVKRTGEKVFLECVQDMDHENMFWYRQDPGLGLRLIYFSYDVKMKEKGDIPEGYSVSREKKERFSLILESASTNQTSMYLCASKWRGQGRYEQYFGPGTRLTVT.

CDR3 sequence (DNA): TGTGCCAGCAGAAGAGGGTCCTCCTCTGGGGCCAACGTCCTGACTTTC. Its protein is CASRRGSSSGANVLTF. The chain has TRBV27 and TRBJ2-6, with a weak D call TRBD2 (5 bases). V was clipped by 6 bases and J by 0 bases, with 12 bases between them. The CDR3 is made up of 16 amino acids. CDR1 is MNHEY, CDR2 SMNVEV, per germline (reference sequence).

The J gene is TRBJ2-3, the V gene TRBV20-1; no firm D call. Germline CDR1 is DFQATT and CDR2 is SNEGSKA (reference sequence). The CDR3 extends over 11 amino acids. V lost 5 bases and J 8 bases, leaving 11 bases between the germline ends. DNA for the CDR3: TGCAGTGCTGTTTTAGAGGCTACGCAGTATTTT. Amino acids: CSAVLEATQYF.

This clonotype was recorded a few times. The chain couples TRBV7-6 to TRBJ2-5, with D tentatively TRBD2 (6 bases). Trimming cost V 1 base and J 5 bases, with 14 bases left between them. Germline-derived CDR1 and CDR2 are SGHVS and FNYEAQ. This CDR3 region has 15 residues. The CDR3 region is CASSLGGARGETQYF. The CDR3 DNA follows: TGTGCCAGCAGCTTAGGCGGGGCCCGCGGGGAGACCCAGTACTTC.

The V and J genes are TRBV10-1 and TRBJ2-1; 7 bases match TRBD1. Trimming at V came to 6 bases and at J to 8 bases, leaving 16 bases not matched to a gene. There are 16 residues in the CDR3. The V gene's germline CDR1 is WNHNN and CDR2 SYGVQD (reference sequence). CDR3 sequence: CASRIHGTEWFYEQFF. In DNA, the CDR3 is TGCGCCAGCAGGATACATGGGACAGAATGGTTTTATGAGCAGTTCTTC.

This clonotype has a single count. The rearrangement joins TRBV11-2 to TRBJ2-7; tentatively, D is TRBD1 or TRBD2 (5 bases each). The germline V gene has CDR1 SGHAT and CDR2 FQNNGV. V lost 0 bases, J lost 2 bases, and 11 bases lay in between. The CDR3 spans 15 residues. The CDR3, as DNA: TGTGCCAGCAGCTTAGAGCAGGGAGCCACCTACGAGCAGTACTTC. Encoded protein: CASSLEQGATYEQYF.

The V gene is TRBV28, the J gene TRBJ2-3, with 7 bases that match TRBD2. Trimming removed 2 bases from V and 3 bases from J; junction bases left unmatched: 8. CDR1 and CDR2 from the germline V gene are MDHEN and SYDVKM. This CDR3 has 16 amino acids. The CDR3 region has the DNA TGTGCCAGCAGTTTAGTGCTACCCGGGGGGACAGATACGCAGTATTTT. Residues: CASSLVLPGGTDTQYF.

The J gene is TRBJ1-2, the V gene TRBV2, with 7 nucleotides matching TRBD1. The CDR3 is 13 residues long. CDR1 is SNHLY and CDR2 is FYNNEI in the germline V gene. V shed 8 bases, J shed 7 bases, and the junction held 10 bases outside the gene matches. CDR3 sequence: CASPPDRVGGYTF. The DNA for the CDR3 is TGTGCCAGCCCCCCCGACAGGGTGGGTGGCTACACCTTC.

The gene calls are TRBV7-9 and TRBJ2-2; 7 bases line up with TRBD2. This CDR3 has 15 residues. Germline V gives CDR1 SEHNR, CDR2 FQNEAQ (reference sequence). The trim removed 2 bases at V and 0 bases at J, leaving 0 bases unmatched. CDR3 region: CASSLLAANTGELFF. The CDR3 DNA sequence: TGTGCCAGCAGCTTACTAGCGGCGAACACCGGGGAGCTGTTTTTT.

The chain recombines TRBV24-1 with TRBJ2-1; D is unresolved. The CDR3 consists of 16 residues. V was shortened by 4 bases and J by 0 bases, with 12 bases between the two germline ends. Germline V gives CDR1 KGHDR, CDR2 SFDVKD. CDR3: CATSDLHPSSYNEQFF. In DNA, the CDR3 is TGTGCCACCAGTGACCTTCATCCGAGCTCCTACAATGAGCAGTTCTTC.

The CDR3 DNA reads as TGTGCCAGCAGCCGGGCGCAGGGGGATTTTCAGCCCCAGCATTTT. Its protein is CASSRAQGDFQPQHF. V gene TRBV12-3 or TRBV12-4 combines with J gene TRBJ1-5; 7 nucleotides line up with TRBD1. This CDR3 contains 15 residues. Trimming took 6 bases from V and 6 from J; bases not matched to a gene: 11.

This clonotype was seen more than once but under ten times. In DNA, the CDR3 is TGTGCCAGCAGTTTGGCGCCTAGCGGACAAGAGACCCAGTACTTC. This translates into CASSLAPSGQETQYF. The chain combines TRBV28 with TRBJ2-5; TRBD2 matches 7 bases. The CDR3 runs to 15 residues. Trimming at V came to 3 bases and at J to 2 bases, leaving 6 bases not matched to a gene. Germline V gives CDR1 MDHEN, CDR2 SYDVKM. Supplemented by reference TRBV28 and TRBJ2-5, the full variable domain reads DVKVTQSSRYLVKRTGEKVFLECVQDMDHENMFWYRQDPGLGLRLIYFSYDVKMKEKGDIPEGYSVSREKKERFSLILESASTNQTSMYLCASSLAPSGQETQYFGPGTRLLVL.

The chain is built from TRBV19 and TRBJ2-7, with 7 bases fitting TRBD1. The V segment lost 5 bases and the J segment 3 bases; nucleotides outside the gene matches: 10. This CDR3 is built from 15 residues. Germline assignment: CDR1 LNHDA and CDR2 SQIVND (reference sequence). The chain's CDR3 is CASSPRDRAHYEQYF. CDR3 DNA: TGTGCCAGTAGTCCCAGAGACAGGGCCCACTACGAGCAGTACTTC.

The sample holds a few counts of this clonotype. V and J are TRBV27 and TRBJ2-7; tentatively, D is TRBD1 (6 bases). This CDR3 is 13 amino acids long. Germline CDR1 MNHEY, CDR2 SMNVEV (reference sequence). V lost 7 bases and J 3 bases, leaving 13 bases between the germline ends. CDR3 sequence: CASTSTGGYEQYF. CDR3 in DNA: TGTGCCAGCACCTCGACAGGCGGCTACGAGCAGTACTTC.

The V gene is TRBV20-1, the J gene TRBJ2-5; TRBD1 matches 9 bases. The CDR3 has 14 residues. Per germline, CDR1 DFQATT and CDR2 SNEGSKA (reference sequence). V shed 6 bases and J 5 bases; nucleotides not matched to a gene: 10. CDR3 sequence: CSAARTGVWETQYF. The CDR3 nucleotides are TGCAGTGCCGCCCGGACAGGGGTGTGGGAGACCCAGTACTTC.

This clonotype has a handful of counts. The chain's CDR3 is CSARDPGTYGYTF. The CDR3 nucleotides are TGCAGTGCTAGAGATCCTGGGACCTATGGCTACACCTTC. The V call is TRBV20-1, the J call TRBJ1-2; possible D gene TRBD1, 5 bases. The V and J ends lost 0 bases and 4 bases respectively, with 9 bases between them. From germline, CDR1 is DFQATT and CDR2 SNEGSKA (reference sequence). This CDR3 contains 13 residues.

Only one count was recorded for this clonotype. CDR3 coding DNA: TGCAGCGTTGTGCTCTTAAGGAACACTGAAGCTTTCTTT. It yields the protein CSVVLLRNTEAFF. J is TRBJ1-1 and V is TRBV29-1, with D hard to call. The CDR3 extends over 13 amino acids. V lost 4 bases and J lost 1, with 10 bases in between. In germline, CDR1 is SQVTM, CDR2 ANQGSEA. Complete variable domain (other parts from reference TRBV29-1 and TRBJ1-1): SAVISQKPSRDICQRGTSLTIQCQVDSQVTMMFWYRQQPGQSLTLIATANQGSEATYESGFVIDKFPISRPNLTFSTLTVSNMSPEDSSIYLCSVVLLRNTEAFFGQGTRLTVV.

This chain joins TRBV20-1 and TRBJ1-2; 7 bases line up with TRBD1. Per germline, CDR1 DFQATT and CDR2 SNEGSKA (reference sequence). With V trimmed by 0 bases and J by 3 bases, 7 bases remained unmatched. This CDR3 comprises 15 residues. Written as DNA, the CDR3 is TGCAGTGCTAGAGATGCGGGCAGGGGGTACTATGGCTACACCTTC. This codes for CSARDAGRGYYGYTF.

J is TRBJ2-2 and V is TRBV20-1; D remains unclear. Germline V gives CDR1 DFQATT, CDR2 SNEGSKA (reference sequence). Trimming shortened V by 6 bases and J by 2 bases, and 7 bases separated the two germline ends. The CDR3 extends over 12 amino acids. The DNA of the CDR3 is TGCAGTGCAGAAGGAAACACCGGGGAGCTGTTTTTT. As protein: CSAEGNTGELFF.

In this sample, this clonotype turned up a few times. The chain has TRBV6-2 or TRBV6-3 and TRBJ2-3; TRBD2 agrees at 9 bases. V lost 8 bases to trimming and J lost 4 bases; unmatched junction nucleotides: 10. CDR1 and CDR2 from the germline V gene are MNHEY and SVGEGT. This CDR3 is 15 amino acids long. The CDR3 DNA sequence: TGTGCCAGCGCAAGCGGACTAGCGAACGCAGATACGCAGTATTTT. This translates into CASASGLANADTQYF.